The entry below describes one T cell receptor beta chain. Clones were sequenced by immunoSEQ multiplex PCR, and TCRdb holds only the in-frame ones, with some missing. There are approximately 260,000 clones in the sample; 88% occur only once, and 1% to 1.5% lies in the top ten. Trimming at V came to 5 bases and at J to 0 bases, leaving 2 bases not matched to a gene. The CDR3 is 15 residues long. The germline gives CDR1 LNHDA, CDR2 SQIVND (reference sequence). These data are taken from a study of blood T cell repertoires in COVID-19. Across the whole study: Both acute and convalescent COVID-19 samples were obtained from the United States, Italy and Spain.

Material: PBMCs or T cells enriched from blood (not recorded which). This chain links TRBV19 with TRBJ2-2; 8 positions agree with TRBD2. This clonotype originated in a woman between 40 and 55 years old with acute COVID-19. The CDR3 spells CASSVSGANTGELFF. The CDR3, as DNA: TGTGCCAGTAGTGTTAGCGGGGCGAACACCGGGGAGCTGTTTTTT.